A single sample is the source of the 26 T cell receptor beta chains below, sequenced in a study of T cell responses to AZD1222 COVID-19 vaccine. Using immunoSEQ multiplex PCR, the repertoire was profiled, and TCRdb retains in-frame clones only, with some absent. The sample includes 130,000 to 150,000 clones, 85% to 95% of them seen just once. Material: peripheral blood, obtained after recovery from COVID-19. The receptor set was obtained from an adult who had recovered from COVID-19.

The chain is built from TRBV5-1 and TRBJ1-4; D gene uncertain. Germline V gene sequence: CDR1 SGHRS, CDR2 YFSETQ. Trimming cost V 0 bases and J 8 bases, with 11 bases left between them. The CDR3 totals 14 residues. The DNA for the CDR3 is TGCGCCAGCAGCTTGGGGATAGTTCAAGAAAAACTGTTTTTT. Its translation: CASSLGIVQEKLFF. The complete variable domain, with remaining parts taken from reference TRBV5-1 and TRBJ1-4, reads KAGVTQTPRYLIKTRGQQVTLSCSPISGHRSVSWYQQTPGQGLQFLFEYFSETQRNKGNFPGRFSGRQFSNSRSEMNVSTLELGDSALYLCASSLGIVQEKLFFGSGTQLSVL.

The gene calls are TRBV27 and TRBJ1-3, with D unclear. The V gene lost 5 bases and the J gene lost 3 bases, with 11 bases spanning the gap. Germline V gene sequence: CDR1 MNHEY, CDR2 SMNVEV (reference sequence). The CDR3 extends over 14 amino acids. In nucleotides, the CDR3 is TGTGCCAGCAGTCCCGTGAGTAATGGAAACACCATATATTTT. This encodes CASSPVSNGNTIYF.

V usage is TRBV15 and J usage is TRBJ1-1; no clear D. Germline-derived CDR1 and CDR2 are LNHNV and YYDKDF (reference sequence). The CDR3 is made up of 15 amino acids. V was clipped by 1 base and J by 6 bases, with 15 bases between them. The CDR3, as DNA: TGTGCCACCAGCAGAGGATCCGGGATGATGTCTGAAGCTTTCTTT. It codes for CATSRGSGMMSEAFF. Based on the CDR3 plus reference TRBV15 and TRBJ1-1, the full variable domain is DAMVIQNPRYQVTQFGKPVTLSCSQTLNHNVMYWYQQKSSQAPKLLFHYYDKDFNNEADTPDNFQSRRPNTSFCFLDIRSPGLGDTAMYLCATSRGSGMMSEAFFGQGTRLTVV.

The chain carries TRBV28 and TRBJ1-5; weak D call: TRBD1 (6 bases). The germline V gene encodes CDR1 MDHEN and CDR2 SYDVKM. The CDR3 is 18 amino acids. Trimming cost V 6 bases and J 0 bases, with 21 bases left between them. CDR3 nucleotide sequence: TGTGCCAGCAGCGTGCATCGGGCAGGGGTCGATAGCAATCAGCCCCAGCATTTT. Translating it yields CASSVHRAGVDSNQPQHF.

The chain uses TRBV5-5 and TRBJ2-3, with D perhaps matching TRBD1 or TRBD2 (7 bases each). Deletions cut 0 bases from V and 6 bases from J, with 11 bases between. Germline V gene lookup returns CDR1 SGHKS and CDR2 YYEKEE (reference sequence). This CDR3 contains 14 residues. The CDR3: CASSLEGGGDTQYF. The DNA of the CDR3 is TGTGCCAGCAGCTTGGAGGGAGGGGGCGATACGCAGTATTTT.

This chain uses TRBV6-5 with TRBJ2-2; no reliable D call. In germline, CDR1 is MNHEY, CDR2 SVGAGI. This CDR3 region has 13 residues. V was cut by 11 bases and J by 0 bases, with 10 bases left in between. In DNA, the CDR3 is TGTGCCGCGTGGTCAGCGAACACCGGGGAGCTGTTTTTT. This codes for CAAWSANTGELFF.

The chain couples TRBV5-1 to TRBJ2-3; D gene uncertain. V was pared by 4 bases and J by 3 bases, with 18 bases between. The CDR3 has 16 amino acids. Germline V CDR1 and CDR2: SGHRS, YFSETQ. CDR3 sequence (DNA): TGCGCCAGCAGCCTTCTCCCAGGTACCGGAACAGATACGCAGTATTTT. Translating gives CASSLLPGTGTDTQYF.

This rearrangement joins TRBV5-4 to TRBJ2-2, with 12 positions matching TRBD2. CDR1 is SGHNT, CDR2 YYREEE, per germline (reference sequence). Germline trimming cut 6 bases from V and 7 bases from J; bases unmatched to any gene: 10. This CDR3 has 16 amino acids. For the CDR3, the DNA is TGTGCCAGCAAGGCTAGCGGGAGGGCGGACGGCGGGGAGCTGTTTTTT. The encoded protein is CASKASGRADGGELFF.

A note on this clone: Other DNA sequences from this sample encode an identical CDR3 as well. V and J are TRBV6-5 and TRBJ2-7; D possibly uses TRBD1 or TRBD2 (5 bases each). Germline-derived CDR1 and CDR2 are MNHEY and SVGAGI. V lost 7 bases, J lost 0 bases, and 10 bases lay in between. There are 13 residues in the CDR3. In DNA, the CDR3 is TGTGCCAGCACACCAGGGAGCTCCTACGAGCAGTACTTC. It yields the protein CASTPGSSYEQYF.

V and J are TRBV28 and TRBJ1-1; D remains unclear. V lost 3 bases and J lost 12, with 14 bases in between. The germline CDR1 and CDR2 sequences are MDHEN and SYDVKM. The CDR3 runs to 12 residues. The CDR3 reads CASSFGLNGTFF. CDR3 bases: TGTGCCAGCAGTTTCGGACTAAACGGGACTTTCTTT.

This chain uses TRBV18 with TRBJ2-1; D may correspond to TRBD1 or TRBD2 (5 bases each). The germline CDR1 and CDR2 sequences are KGHSH and LQKENI. CDR3 length: 15 residues. V was trimmed by 6 bases and J by 2 bases, leaving 14 bases between them. The CDR3: CASSLTGTPYNEQFF. The CDR3 DNA reads TGTGCCAGCTCCCTTACCGGGACCCCCTACAATGAGCAGTTCTTC.

Written as DNA, the CDR3 is TGTGCCAGCAGTTACGCGTATAGCAATCAGCCCCAGCATTTT. Translating it yields CASSYAYSNQPQHF. The chain employs TRBV6-5 and TRBJ1-5, with D unclear. Germline V gene sequence: CDR1 MNHEY, CDR2 SVGAGI. With 2 bases removed from V and 0 bases from J, the gap between germline ends came to 5 bases. The CDR3 is 14 residues long.

The chain joins TRBV6-4 to TRBJ2-3, with TRBD2 identical over 12 bases. This CDR3 has 16 amino acids. V shed 2 bases, J shed 2 bases, and the junction held 2 bases outside the gene matches. CDR1 MRHNA and CDR2 SNTAGT come from the germline V gene. CDR3 sequence: CASSDRTSGDTDTQYF. CDR3 DNA: TGTGCCAGCAGTGACCGGACTAGCGGGGACACAGATACGCAGTATTTT.

J is TRBJ2-3 and V is TRBV3-1 (or the pseudogene TRBV3-2); D uncertain. V shed 3 bases and J shed 6 bases, with 19 bases lying between them. CDR1 is LGHDT, CDR2 YNNKEL, per germline (reference sequence). CDR3 length: 16 residues. CDR3 loop: CASSQRRMVGSDTQYF. In DNA form, the CDR3 reads TGTGCCAGCAGCCAGCGACGGATGGTAGGGTCGGATACGCAGTATTTT.

The CDR3: CASSIDGTGRGETQYF. In DNA, the CDR3 is TGTGCCAGTAGTATAGATGGAACTGGGCGGGGCGAGACCCAGTACTTC. The chain employs TRBV19 and TRBJ2-5, with D possibly being TRBD2 (6 bases). CDR3 length equals 16 residues. Trimming pared 0 bases from V and 5 bases from J, leaving 16 bases between. Looked up from germline, CDR1 is LNHDA and CDR2 is SQIVND (reference sequence).

The V and J genes are TRBV28 and TRBJ1-2; a weak D match, TRBD1 (6 bases). V dropped 4 bases and J dropped 1 base, with 16 bases sitting between them. CDR1 and CDR2 from the germline V gene are MDHEN and SYDVKM. The CDR3 length is 16 residues. The chain's CDR3 is CASSSPAGAINYGYTF. The CDR3 DNA reads TGTGCCAGCAGTTCCCCGGCAGGGGCCATTAACTATGGCTACACCTTC.

The V call is TRBV6-1, the J call TRBJ1-1; tentative D call: TRBD1 (5 bases). V was pared by 2 bases and J by 5 bases, with 9 bases between. Germline V gene sequence: CDR1 MNHNS, CDR2 SASEGT. This CDR3 is 13 amino acids long. CDR3 in DNA: TGTGCCAGCAGTGAAAAGGGGTATACTGAAGCTTTCTTT. Amino acid sequence: CASSEKGYTEAFF.

The chain has TRBV18 and TRBJ2-1; D ambiguous. In germline, CDR1 is KGHSH, CDR2 LQKENI. The V end was cut by 6 bases, the J end by 5 bases, with 14 bases between. This CDR3 is 14 amino acids long. CDR3 nucleotides: TGTGCCAGCTCGCCGAGGCGCCGGGACAATGAGCAGTTCTTC. Its translation is CASSPRRRDNEQFF. The whole variable domain, remainder taken from reference TRBV18 and TRBJ2-1, is NAGVMQNPRHLVRRRGQEARLRCSPMKGHSHVYWYRQLPEEGLKFMVYLQKENIIDESGMPKERFSAEFPKEGPSILRIQQVVRGDSAAYFCASSPRRRDNEQFFGPGTRLTVL.

The chain joins TRBV11-2 to TRBJ1-2; TRBD1 might be the D (5 bases). Germline V gene data show CDR1 as SGHAT and CDR2 as FQNNGV. The CDR3 covers 15 residues. The germline V and J ends were trimmed by 1 base and 5 bases, with 14 bases remaining between them. CDR3 loop: CASSLGGTAYYGYTF. Here the CDR3 DNA reads TGTGCCAGCAGCTTAGGAGGGACGGCGTATTATGGCTACACCTTC.

The chain combines TRBV5-5 with TRBJ2-5; TRBD2 matches at 8 bases. The CDR3 covers 15 residues. CDR1 SGHKS and CDR2 YYEKEE come from the germline V gene (reference sequence). Trimming at V came to 1 base and at J to 7 bases, leaving 9 bases not matched to a gene. The CDR3 here is CASSLNPAGDGTQYF. CDR3 DNA: TGTGCCAGCAGCTTGAACCCAGCGGGAGATGGGACCCAGTACTTC.

This sequence joins TRBV19 and TRBJ2-7; 10 bases map to TRBD1. V gave up 6 bases and J gave up 1 base; unmatched junction bases: 3. The CDR3 covers 14 residues. Germline CDR1 LNHDA, CDR2 SQIVND (reference sequence). The CDR3 DNA reads as TGTGCCAGTAGCAGGACAGGGGGATCCTACGAGCAGTACTTC. It specifies CASSRTGGSYEQYF.

The J gene is TRBJ2-1, the V gene TRBV27; 11 bases agree with TRBD2. Germline V gives CDR1 MNHEY, CDR2 SMNVEV (reference sequence). The junction had 3 bases not matched to a gene; V was cut back by 8 bases and J by 3 bases. This CDR3 contains 14 residues. The chain's CDR3 is CASQTSGIYNEQFF. In nucleotides, the CDR3 is TGTGCCAGCCAGACTAGCGGGATCTACAATGAGCAGTTCTTC.

CDR3 bases: TGTGCCAGTAGTATAAACAGGAATAGCAATCAGCCCCAGCATTTT. Its protein is CASSINRNSNQPQHF. The genes are TRBV19 and TRBJ1-5; D possibly corresponds to TRBD1 (5 bases). Germline CDR1 LNHDA, CDR2 SQIVND (reference sequence). The length of the CDR3 is 15 residues. The V end was cut by 2 bases, the J end by 0 bases, with 8 bases between.

J is TRBJ1-5 and V is TRBV5-1, with TRBD1 as a possible D gene (6 bases). The CDR3 totals 15 residues. V lost 0 bases and J 4 bases, leaving 11 bases between the germline ends. In germline, CDR1 is SGHRS, CDR2 YFSETQ. The CDR3 DNA reads as TGCGCCAGCAGCTTGGATGACAGGCAAAATCAGCCCCAGCATTTT. Its translation is CASSLDDRQNQPQHF.

In its sample, this clone was seen once. V is TRBV28 and J is TRBJ2-2, with 12 bases aligning to TRBD2. V trimming: 3 bases; J trimming: 7 bases; junction bases outside the gene matches: 6. This CDR3 is 16 amino acids long. The germline V gene encodes CDR1 MDHEN and CDR2 SYDVKM. The CDR3 sequence is CASSLASGRADGELFF. DNA for the CDR3: TGTGCCAGCAGTTTGGCTAGCGGGAGGGCCGACGGGGAGCTGTTTTTT.

The chain recombines TRBV3-1 (or the pseudogene TRBV3-2) with TRBJ2-5; TRBD2 matches 14 bases. The CDR3 has 17 amino acids. With V trimmed by 3 bases and J by 1 base, 4 bases remained unmatched. From germline, CDR1 is LGHDT and CDR2 YNNKEL (reference sequence). CDR3 in DNA: TGTGCCAGCAGCCAGGGGACTAGCGGGGGCCCCCAAGAGACCCAGTACTTC. It translates to CASSQGTSGGPQETQYF.